Below, 3 T cell receptor beta chains from the same sample are listed, as sequenced in a study of blood T cell repertoires in COVID-19. Some clones are missing from TCRdb's copy, which holds only in-frame ones; the method was immunoSEQ multiplex PCR. The sample carries under 250,000 clones, 82% recorded once. The sequenced sample was PBMCs or T cells enriched from blood (not recorded which). These receptors originate from a woman aged 55-75 years who had recovered from COVID-19.

This clone was counted between two and nine times. J is TRBJ1-1 and V is TRBV25-1, with 12 nucleotides matching TRBD1. CDR3 length: 15 amino acids. The germline V gene encodes CDR1 MGHDK and CDR2 SYGVNS. The junction had 7 bases not matched to a gene; V was cut back by 3 bases and J by 8 bases. The CDR3 here is CASSEGTGGWGEAFF. CDR3 nucleotide sequence: TGTGCCAGCAGTGAGGGGACAGGGGGCTGGGGCGAAGCTTTCTTT.

The V and J genes are TRBV7-7 and TRBJ2-3; a possible D gene is TRBD2 (6 bases). Germline lookup yields CDR1 SSHAT and CDR2 FNYEAQ (reference sequence). V lost 4 bases and J lost 4, with 15 bases in between. The CDR3 runs 15 residues. CDR3 sequence reads: CASSSGLSGADTQYF. The CDR3 coding sequence is TGTGCCAGCAGCTCGGGACTTAGCGGTGCAGATACGCAGTATTTT.

The gene calls are TRBV6-1 and TRBJ1-4; possible D gene TRBD1, 5 bases. Germline V lookup: CDR1 MNHNS, CDR2 SASEGT. Trimming pared 1 base from V and 5 bases from J, leaving 11 bases between. The CDR3 covers 15 residues. The CDR3 DNA is TGTGCCAGCAGTGAAGTGGGGGGAGGGAATGAAAAACTGTTTTTT. Protein: CASSEVGGGNEKLFF.